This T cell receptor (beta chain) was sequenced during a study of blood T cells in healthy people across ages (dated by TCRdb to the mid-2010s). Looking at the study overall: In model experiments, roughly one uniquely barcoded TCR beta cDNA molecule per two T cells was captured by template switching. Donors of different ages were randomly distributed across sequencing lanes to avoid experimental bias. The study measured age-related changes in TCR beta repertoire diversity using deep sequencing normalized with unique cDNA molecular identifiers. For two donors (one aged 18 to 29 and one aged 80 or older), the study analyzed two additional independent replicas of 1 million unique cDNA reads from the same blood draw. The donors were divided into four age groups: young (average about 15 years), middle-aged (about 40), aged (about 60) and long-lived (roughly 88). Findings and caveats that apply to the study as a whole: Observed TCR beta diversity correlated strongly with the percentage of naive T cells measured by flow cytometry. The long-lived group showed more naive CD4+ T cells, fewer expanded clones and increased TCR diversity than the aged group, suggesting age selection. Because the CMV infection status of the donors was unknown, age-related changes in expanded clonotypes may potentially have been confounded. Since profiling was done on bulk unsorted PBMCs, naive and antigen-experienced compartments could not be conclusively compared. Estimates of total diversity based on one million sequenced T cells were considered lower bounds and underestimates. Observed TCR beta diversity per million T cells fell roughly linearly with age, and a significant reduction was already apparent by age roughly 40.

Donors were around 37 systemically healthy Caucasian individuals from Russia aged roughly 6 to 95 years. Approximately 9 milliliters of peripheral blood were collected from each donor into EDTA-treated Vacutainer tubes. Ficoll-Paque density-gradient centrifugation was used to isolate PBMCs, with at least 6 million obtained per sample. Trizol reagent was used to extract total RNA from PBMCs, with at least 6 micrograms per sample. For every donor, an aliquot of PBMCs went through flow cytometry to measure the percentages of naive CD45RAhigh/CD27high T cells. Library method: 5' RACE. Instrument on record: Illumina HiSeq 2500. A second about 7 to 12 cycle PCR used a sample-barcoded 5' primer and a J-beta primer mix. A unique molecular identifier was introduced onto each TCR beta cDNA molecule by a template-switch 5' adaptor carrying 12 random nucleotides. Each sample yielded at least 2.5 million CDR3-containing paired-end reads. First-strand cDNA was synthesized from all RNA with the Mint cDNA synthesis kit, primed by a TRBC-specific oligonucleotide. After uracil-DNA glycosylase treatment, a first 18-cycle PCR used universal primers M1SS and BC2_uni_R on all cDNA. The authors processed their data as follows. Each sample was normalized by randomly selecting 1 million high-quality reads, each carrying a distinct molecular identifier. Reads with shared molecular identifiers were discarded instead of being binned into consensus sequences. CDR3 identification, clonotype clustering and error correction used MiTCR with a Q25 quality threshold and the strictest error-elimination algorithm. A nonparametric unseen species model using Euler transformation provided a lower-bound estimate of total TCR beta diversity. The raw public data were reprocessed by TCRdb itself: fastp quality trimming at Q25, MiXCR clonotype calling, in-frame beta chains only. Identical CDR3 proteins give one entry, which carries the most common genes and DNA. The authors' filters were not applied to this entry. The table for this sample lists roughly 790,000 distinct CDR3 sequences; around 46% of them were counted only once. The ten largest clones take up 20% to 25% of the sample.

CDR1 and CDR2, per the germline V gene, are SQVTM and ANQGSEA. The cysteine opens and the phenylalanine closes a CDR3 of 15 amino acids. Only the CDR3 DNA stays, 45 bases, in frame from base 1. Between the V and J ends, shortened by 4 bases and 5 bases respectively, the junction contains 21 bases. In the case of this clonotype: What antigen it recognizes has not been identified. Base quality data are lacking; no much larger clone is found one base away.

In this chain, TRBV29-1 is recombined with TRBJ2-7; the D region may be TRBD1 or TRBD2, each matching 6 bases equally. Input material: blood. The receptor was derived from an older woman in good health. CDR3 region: CSVVPGQTSSDEQYF. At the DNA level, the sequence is TGCAGCGTTGTCCCCGGACAGACTAGTTCTGACGAGCAGTACTTC.